Listed below are T cell receptor beta chains from one sample, sequenced in a study of blood T cells in healthy people across ages. TCRdb processed the 5' RACE reads anew with MiXCR; each CDR3 protein has one entry. The sample records about 570,000 distinct CDR3 sequences, approximately 27% being singletons. Sequencing input: blood. The receptors were sampled from a woman in her 70s in good health. CDR3s include the opening cysteine and the closing phenylalanine or tryptophan. The order of the fields is clone size, J gene, V gene, D gene, CDR3 protein, CDR3 DNA. D genes are given only for firm matches. Size is stated for part of the rows, as once, few or many counts, or as a class when the clone is expanded.

>.|TRBJ2-5|TRBV7-2|TRBD1
CASRSLQGGEQYF
TGTGCCAGCAGATCCTTACAGGGGGGTGAGCAGTACTTC
>.|TRBJ1-4|TRBV7-2|.
CASSLDSDSTNEKLFF
TGTGCCAGCAGCTTAGACAGTGATTCAACTAATGAAAAACTGTTTTTT
>.|TRBJ1-4|TRBV4-2|.
CASSQVGEGEKLFF
TGTGCCAGCAGCCAAGTCGGGGAGGGTGAAAAACTGTTTTTT
>few|TRBJ2-3|TRBV6-6|.
CASRSGVQIAPGTDTQYF
TGTGCCAGCAGGTCCGGGGTCCAGATCGCTCCGGGCACAGATACGCAGTATTTT
>.|TRBJ2-2|TRBV11-1|.
CASSWPGGGELFF
TGTGCCAGCAGCTGGCCCGGCGGCGGGGAGCTGTTTTTT
>many|TRBJ2-4|TRBV7-8|.
CASSRGGQGSNIQYF
TGTGCCAGCAGCAGAGGGGGGCAGGGGAGCAACATTCAGTACTTC
>.|TRBJ2-3|TRBV7-2|TRBD1
CASSLSGTGGADTQYF
TGTGCCAGCAGCTTAAGCGGGACAGGGGGCGCGGATACGCAGTATTTT
>.|TRBJ2-5|TRBV29-1|TRBD2
CSVVTSGGRGETQYF
TGCAGCGTCGTTACTAGCGGGGGGCGGGGGGAGACCCAGTACTTC
>.|TRBJ1-1|TRBV29-1|.
CSTSTSPGAEAFF
TGCAGCACATCGACAAGCCCAGGAGCTGAAGCTTTCTTT
>.|TRBJ1-1|TRBV10-3|.
CAIKVAENTEAFF
TGTGCCATCAAAGTCGCCGAGAACACTGAAGCTTTCTTT
>.|TRBJ2-1|TRBV20-1|TRBD2
CSASGASGPHQNEQFF
TGCAGTGCTAGTGGGGCTAGCGGGCCGCACCAGAATGAGCAGTTCTTC
>.|TRBJ2-7|TRBV7-3|.
CASSETVSYEQYF
TGTGCCAGCAGCGAGACAGTCTCCTACGAGCAGTACTTC
>few|TRBJ2-7|TRBV20-1|.
CSASFGTAYEQYF
TGCAGTGCTAGTTTCGGGACGGCCTACGAGCAGTACTTC
>.|TRBJ2-5|TRBV3-1|.
CASSRNTGYLETQYF
TGTGCCAGCAGCCGGAACACAGGGTATCTAGAGACCCAGTACTTC
>.|TRBJ1-2|TRBV15|.
CATSNLGFGGYTF
TGTGCCACCAGCAATTTGGGGTTTGGTGGCTACACCTTC
>many|TRBJ2-3|TRBV7-9|.
CASRRGANTDTQYF
TGTGCCAGCAGGAGGGGGGCTAACACAGATACGCAGTATTTT
>.|TRBJ2-7|TRBV21-1|.
CASSRGDYEQYF
TGTGCCAGCAGCCGAGGGGATTACGAGCAGTACTTC
>.|TRBJ1-2|TRBV7-2|.
CASSLARGGEGYTF
TGTGCCAGCAGCTTAGCGCGAGGCGGGGAAGGCTACACCTTC
>.|TRBJ2-6|TRBV28|.
CASSLIWSSPHSGANVLTF
TGTGCCAGCAGTTTAATTTGGAGCAGTCCACACTCTGGGGCCAACGTCCTGACTTTC
>few|TRBJ2-1|TRBV5-1|.
CASSLAPGAAYNEQFF
TGCGCCAGCAGCTTGGCCCCGGGGGCCGCCTACAATGAGCAGTTCTTC
>.|TRBJ2-5|TRBV5-1|.
CASSSSTQETQYF
TGCGCCAGCAGCTCTTCCACCCAAGAGACCCAGTACTTC
>few|TRBJ2-2|TRBV5-6|.
CASSLVPSTGELFF
TGTGCCAGCAGCTTAGTTCCCAGCACCGGGGAGCTGTTTTTT
>once|TRBJ2-1|TRBV6-2/TRBV6-3|.
CASSYSGPRNEQFF
TGTGCCAGCAGTTACTCTGGCCCGAGGAATGAGCAGTTCTTC
>.|TRBJ1-3|TRBV6-5|.
CASSYSGGGTGNTIYF
TGTGCCAGCAGTTACTCGGGGGGAGGCACTGGAAACACCATATATTTT
>few|TRBJ1-2|TRBV20-1|TRBD1
CSLKQDWTGGGYTF
TGCAGTCTAAAGCAGGATTGGACAGGGGGTGGCTACACCTTC
>.|TRBJ2-1|TRBV7-2|TRBD1
CASSFHNRDRGDNEQFF
TGTGCCAGCAGCTTTCATAACCGGGACAGGGGGGACAATGAGCAGTTCTTC
>many|TRBJ2-5|TRBV20-1|.
CSARESLGETQYF
TGCAGTGCTAGGGAGTCGCTCGGGGAGACCCAGTACTTC
>few|TRBJ2-5|TRBV7-2|TRBD2
CASSPQTSVPETQYF
TGTGCCAGCAGCCCCCAGACTAGCGTCCCGGAGACCCAGTACTTC
>.|TRBJ2-5|TRBV11-2|TRBD2
CASSGSGGATETQYF
TGTGCCAGCAGTGGTAGCGGGGGAGCAACAGAGACCCAGTACTTC
>.|TRBJ2-7|TRBV15|TRBD2
CATSREGGGSSYEQYF
TGTGCCACCAGCAGAGAAGGCGGGGGGTCCTCCTACGAGCAGTACTTC
>.|TRBJ2-7|TRBV6-2/TRBV6-3|.
CASSPTPGPPSEQYF
TGTGCCAGCAGTCCAACTCCGGGACCACCGTCGGAGCAGTACTTC
>.|TRBJ2-1|TRBV2|TRBD1
CASSEARGQGNEQFF
TGTGCCAGTAGTGAAGCTAGGGGACAGGGGAATGAGCAGTTCTTC
>.|TRBJ2-1|TRBV7-2|TRBD2
CASSLAAAGGYNEQFF
TGTGCCAGCAGCTTAGCGGCAGCGGGGGGCTACAATGAGCAGTTCTTC
>few|TRBJ2-3|TRBV5-5|TRBD2
CASSSAGGGRADTQYF
TGTGCCAGCAGCTCCGCCGGGGGAGGGCGAGCAGATACGCAGTATTTT
>.|TRBJ2-7|TRBV4-3|TRBD2
CASSQLAGKTSFYEQYF
TGCGCCAGCAGCCAATTAGCGGGCAAGACTTCATTTTACGAGCAGTACTTC
>many|TRBJ2-3|TRBV12-3/TRBV12-4|.
CASSPTADTQYF
TGTGCCAGCAGTCCCACGGCAGATACGCAGTATTTT
>few|TRBJ2-7|TRBV6-1|TRBD2
CASSEGTSRYEQYF
TGTGCCAGCAGTGAGGGGACTAGCAGGTACGAGCAGTACTTC
>few|TRBJ2-3|TRBV11-2|.
CASSFTRLDTRYF
TGTGCCAGCAGCTTCACCAGACTCGATACGCGGTATTTT
>few|TRBJ1-1|TRBV6-6|TRBD1
CASSPPGQGPTEAFF
TGTGCCAGCAGTCCGCCGGGACAGGGACCCACTGAAGCTTTCTTT
>few|TRBJ1-2|TRBV5-6|.
CASSSWPTSGYTF
TGTGCCAGCAGCTCATGGCCGACCAGTGGCTACACCTTC
>.|TRBJ2-3|TRBV7-9|TRBD2
CASSRAGVTDTQYF
TGTGCCAGCAGCCGCGCGGGGGTCACAGATACGCAGTATTTT
>few|TRBJ2-4|TRBV13|TRBD2
CASSLGYKAGGRNIQYF
TGTGCCAGCAGCTTAGGCTATAAAGCGGGGGGGCGGAACATTCAGTACTTC
>few|TRBJ2-5|TRBV12-3/TRBV12-4|TRBD2
CASTRTSRQETQYF
TGTGCCAGCACCCGGACTAGCCGCCAAGAGACCCAGTACTTC
>once|TRBJ2-7|TRBV4-2|.
CASSQGGRLASYEQYF
TGTGCCAGCAGCCAAGGAGGGAGGTTGGCCTCCTACGAGCAGTACTTC
>.|TRBJ2-1|TRBV24-1|.
CATSDLKWGGEQFF
TGTGCCACCAGTGATTTAAAGTGGGGAGGCGAGCAGTTCTTC
>.|TRBJ2-5|TRBV20-1|.
CSARAVIPGIQETQYF
TGCAGTGCTAGAGCCGTTATTCCTGGGATCCAAGAGACCCAGTACTTC
>.|TRBJ2-1|TRBV20-1|TRBD2
CSARGGTSGNKYNEQFF
TGCAGTGCTAGAGGTGGCACTAGCGGGAATAAATACAATGAGCAGTTCTTC
>.|TRBJ1-2|TRBV28|.
CASSSRLDIAYGYTF
TGTGCCAGCAGTTCCAGATTGGACATCGCCTATGGCTACACCTTC
>few|TRBJ2-4|TRBV24-1|TRBD1
CATSAAGTGSIQYF
TGTGCCACCAGTGCCGCCGGGACAGGGAGCATTCAGTACTTC
>few|TRBJ1-4|TRBV30|.
CAWSLRLTTNEKLFF
TGTGCCTGGAGTCTCAGGCTTACAACTAATGAAAAACTGTTTTTT
>.|TRBJ1-2|TRBV6-5|.
CASSYLGAEMGYTF
TGTGCCAGCAGTTACTTAGGGGCTGAGATGGGCTACACCTTC
>once|TRBJ2-1|TRBV5-1|TRBD2
CASRTSGGAYNEQFF
TGCGCCAGCCGAACTAGCGGGGGGGCCTACAATGAGCAGTTCTTC
>few|TRBJ1-1|TRBV12-3/TRBV12-4|.
CASRPTQGHAEAFF
TGTGCCAGCAGACCTACTCAGGGTCACGCTGAAGCTTTCTTT
>few|TRBJ1-2|TRBV7-9|.
CASGTSYGYTF
TGTGCCAGTGGGACATCATATGGCTACACCTTC
>few|TRBJ2-1|TRBV5-1|.
CASGGQFF
TGCGCCAGTGGTGGGCAGTTCTTC